This TCR beta chain appears in the sequencing data of a study of patients and donors after allogeneic stem cell transplantation. CDR1 GTSNPN and CDR2 SVGIG come from the germline V gene (reference sequence). The CDR3 contains 14 residues. V gave up 3 bases and J gave up 2 bases; unmatched junction bases: 3. TCRdb re-called the RT-PCR reads with MiXCR, one entry per CDR3 protein. This table has 200,000 to 250,000 distinct CDR3 sequences, roughly two fifths appearing once. The receptor was derived from a human donor who was either an allogeneic HSCT recipient or a stem cell or donor lymphocyte infusion donor (not recorded which). It is not recorded whose cells these are; they may come from a transplant donor. Sequencing input: blood, either unsorted or a sorted T cell fraction (not recorded which). The chain employs TRBV30 and TRBJ1-3, with TRBD1 identical over 8 bases. In DNA form, the CDR3 reads TGTGCCTGGAGCCAGGGGGCGACTGGAAACACCATATATTTT. This gives the protein CAWSQGATGNTIYF.